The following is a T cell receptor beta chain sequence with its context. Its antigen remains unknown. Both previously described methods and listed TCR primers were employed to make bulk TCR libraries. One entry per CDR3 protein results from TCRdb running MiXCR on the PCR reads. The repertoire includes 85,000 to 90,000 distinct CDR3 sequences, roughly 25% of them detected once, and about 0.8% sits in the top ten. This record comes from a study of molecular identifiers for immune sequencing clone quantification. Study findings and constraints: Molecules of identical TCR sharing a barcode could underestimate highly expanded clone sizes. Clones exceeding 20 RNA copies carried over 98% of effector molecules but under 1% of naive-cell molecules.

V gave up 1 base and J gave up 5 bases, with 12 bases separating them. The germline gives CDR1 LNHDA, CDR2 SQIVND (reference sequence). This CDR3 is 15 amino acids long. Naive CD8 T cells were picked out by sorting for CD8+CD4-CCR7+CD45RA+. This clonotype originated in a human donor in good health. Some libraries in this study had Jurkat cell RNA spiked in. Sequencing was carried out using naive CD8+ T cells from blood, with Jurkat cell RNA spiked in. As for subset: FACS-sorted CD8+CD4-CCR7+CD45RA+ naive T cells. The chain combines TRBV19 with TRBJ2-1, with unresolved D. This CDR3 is CASSIVAAHNNEQFF. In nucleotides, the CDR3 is TGTGCCAGTAGTATAGTAGCAGCCCATAACAATGAGCAGTTCTTC.